This T cell receptor beta chain was recorded in a study of OX40 agonist ivuxolimab in advanced cancers. Overall study context: An anti-OX40 (CD134) antibody with agonistic activity, ivuxolimab, was administered to patients. Patients were dosed intravenously with ivuxolimab at 0.01 to 10 mg/kg every 2 weeks. Patients undergoing dose escalation presented with hepatocellular carcinoma, melanoma, renal cell or head and neck cancer.

Study-wide results and caveats: Low levels of normalized T-cell clonal expansion also appeared in some nonresponders.

A remark on this clone: The antigen is not known.

CDR1 is SGHDN, CDR2 FVKESK, per germline. The CDR3 consists of 20 residues. J was trimmed by 1 base and V by 4 bases; bases with no gene match: 15. Repertoires were generated with immunoSEQ multiplex PCR, while TCRdb's copy carries only in-frame clones and drops some. The sample has approximately 69,000 clones, 90% seen once; the top ten hold 8% to 11%. The TCR was taken from an adult with an advanced solid tumor such as melanoma, head and neck, liver or kidney cancer. The source was CD4+ or CD8+ T cells sorted from blood, collected in a trial of the OX40 agonist ivuxolimab. V and J are TRBV14 and TRBJ2-5; TRBD2 agrees at 13 bases. As DNA, the CDR3 is TGTGCCAGCAGCCCTGGACTAGCGGGAGCAGGCGTGGGGCCCCAAGAGACCCAGTACTTC. Amino acids: CASSPGLAGAGVGPQETQYF.